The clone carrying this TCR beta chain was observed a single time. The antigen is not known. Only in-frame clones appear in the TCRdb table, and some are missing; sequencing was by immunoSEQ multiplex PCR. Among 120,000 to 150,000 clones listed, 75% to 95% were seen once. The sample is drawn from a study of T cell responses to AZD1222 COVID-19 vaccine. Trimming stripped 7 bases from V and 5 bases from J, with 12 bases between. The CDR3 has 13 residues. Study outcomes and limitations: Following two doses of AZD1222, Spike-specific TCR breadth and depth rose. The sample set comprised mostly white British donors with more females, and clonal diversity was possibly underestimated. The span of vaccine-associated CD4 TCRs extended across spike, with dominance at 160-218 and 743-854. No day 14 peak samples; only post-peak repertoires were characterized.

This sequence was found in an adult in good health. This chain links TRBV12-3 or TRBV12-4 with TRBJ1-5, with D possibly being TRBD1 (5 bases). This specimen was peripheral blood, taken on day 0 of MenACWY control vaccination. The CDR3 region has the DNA TGTGCCAGCACGAGGGGCAGGGATCAGCCCCAGCATTTT. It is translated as CASTRGRDQPQHF.